This TCR beta chain was observed in a study of cytomegalovirus exposure and HLA in healthy donors (dated by TCRdb to 2015 to 2018). Background for the entire study: According to an earlier analysis of 587 of the donors, about 179 million T cells yielded 90 million to 130 million unique TCR beta sequences and approximately 300 Gb of sequence data. An early release that covered more than 550 HLA-typed donors contained approximately 300 gigabases of sequencing data and approximately 85 million unique TCR sequences. Among the approximately 430 genotyped donors, around 81% belonged to the genetic ancestry cluster associated with self-reported Caucasian donors. The study was designed to test whether signatures of past pathogen exposure could be identified by cataloging public T cell receptors. The study used immunosequencing to profile the T cell repertoires of 670 or so subjects and linked those repertoires to cytomegalovirus serostatus. A separate validation cohort of roughly 110 different subjects was used in addition to the roughly 620-subject first cohort. To predict cytomegalovirus infection status, the study combined high-throughput TCR immunosequencing, statistical association of individual TCRs with disease status, and machine learning. In a later analysis, previously published TCR beta repertoires from 666 donors were re-analyzed and high-resolution HLA genotyping was added so that TCR occurrence patterns could be studied. Rather than drawing on any new phenotypic data, the later analysis identified candidate immune exposures from TCR beta sequences and the way those sequences occurred across donors. In an earlier analysis of a few hundred of the donors, high-throughput TCR beta sequencing was used to judge whether each TCR beta V gene segment behaved as functional or pseudogenic. Alongside the repertoire data, information on donor age, sex, ethnicity and CMV serostatus was compiled. A later genetic analysis took genome-wide SNP genotypes for about three fifths of the 666 donors and used that subset as a discovery cohort. Every discovery cohort repertoire had been produced on one sequencing platform. Class I and class II HLA loci were covered by the typing at four-digit resolution. The number of donors typed differed by locus, with about 620-630 for A, B, C, DRB1 and DQB1, around 560 for DQA1, about 610 for DPA1, and over 400 for DPB1. Because of strong linkage in the cohort, roughly five DR-DQ haplotypes were treated as single units for association and clustering. Among some 410 genotyped donors of the cohort, an average of about 240,000 unique TCR beta nucleotide sequences were sequenced per donor, 15% to 20% of them non-productive. The investigation overall reported the following: In this cohort, only TCR beta chains were sequenced, and detectable features were limited by the absence of alpha or paired-chain data. Most CMV-associated TCR beta chains appeared to be HLA-restricted in a later analysis, and the HLA associations seemed to be driven largely by CMV exposure. In a later genetic analysis, a missense DCLRE1C variant was associated with V-gene and J-gene trimming of TCR beta chains, and the association was replicated in an independent cohort. A group of highly shared sequence variants was considered likely to be a technical artifact of the sequencing pipeline. According to a later analysis, parvovirus B19, influenza, CMV and Epstein-Barr virus appeared linked to several top co-occurrence clusters. A later analysis found that TCR association rates varied across HLA loci, with DRB1 alleles showing the most associated TCRs and HLA-C alleles the fewest. The authors suggested that the approach could potentially be extended to other disease states and immunological phenotypes. A further reported finding was that TCR beta sequences accurately predicted the HLA-A and HLA-B alleles for most subjects in the first cohort. Roughly uniform sequencing depth across donors was assumed in presence/absence analyses, although this assumption may not hold. Specific HLA alleles were associated with 18,000 or so TCR beta sequences at a false discovery rate of 0.05 in a later analysis. According to a later genetic analysis, donors in an Asian-associated ancestry cluster had fewer N-insertions in productive TCRs than the approximately 690-donor mean. HLA typing was unavailable for some donors at each locus, so association tests used only the typed subset. The study gave a list of over 150 TCR beta chains associated with cytomegalovirus. The only immune exposure information available for the cohort was CMV serostatus. Some IMGT-functional V segments, including TRBV6-2 and TRBV6-3, could not be told apart with the 87-base-pair reads, so those segments were excluded. Strong co-occurrence of HLA alleles, especially DR and DQ, made assigning TCR associations to individual alleles difficult. The earlier analysis of nearly 600 of the donors excluded 15 to 20 rarely observed V segments, including chromosome 9 orphons, because counts were too low. Compared with equally common non-associated chains, HLA-associated TCR beta chains in a later analysis were more clonally expanded and had lower generation probabilities. Correlated functional status among segregating V segments might reflect linkage disequilibrium, but an unknown experimental factor could not be ruled out. In an earlier analysis of 587 of the donors, most TCR beta V segments appeared in productive rearrangements about 90% or about 30% of the time, broadly matching IMGT annotations. Most TCR sequences were seen in very few donors, while some public TCRs were found in many individuals. In vitro tests confirmed that a few of the cytomegalovirus-associated TCR beta chains recognize cytomegalovirus antigens. The classifier was reported to diagnose cytomegalovirus status with high specificity and sensitivity in both the original and validation cohorts.

Library method: the immunoSEQ multiplex PCR assay. For the multiplex PCR, a mixture combining 60 forward primers for TCR Vbeta segments and 13 reverse primers for TCR Jbeta segments was used. The CDR3 region of rearranged TCR beta genes was amplified from genomic DNA with a multiplex PCR assay. The amplified TCR beta libraries were sequenced on the Illumina HiSeq System as 87-base-pair reads. The authors processed their data as follows. A later analysis tallied around 87 million unique TCR beta chains across the 700 or so repertoires, and about 12 million of those chains were shared by two or more donors. Raw reads were error-corrected and collapsed into unique sequences by a nearest-neighbor algorithm in which closely related sequences were merged to remove PCR and sequencing errors. Alignment of CDR3 sequences to IMGT reference sequences was used to assign V, D and J gene segments. For a sequence to be retained, a match of at least six nucleotides to both a V gene segment and a J gene segment was required. A rearrangement was called productive if the CDR3 had no stop codons and remained in frame with V and J, and every other rearrangement was called non-productive. CDR3 was defined by IMGT convention, running from the second conserved V-encoded cysteine to the conserved J-encoded phenylalanine. Sequences without an unambiguous match to a single V gene segment were excluded from the earlier analysis of over 500 of the donors. In an earlier analysis of several hundred of the donors, V segments were called functional above 56.7% productive rearrangements and were called segregating when the between-donor standard deviation exceeded 5%. A statistical classification framework was built to diagnose cytomegalovirus status from the catalog of TCR beta chain sequences. In a later analysis, TCR nucleotide sequences were compared against IMGT/GENE-DB human TR gene sequences so that V and J genes could be assigned. In a later analysis, CDR3 sequences and most-parsimonious VDJ recombination scenarios were assigned using the TCRdist pipeline. A later analysis defined each TCR beta chain by its CDR3 amino acid sequence plus V-gene family, and excluded reads lacking a unique V-gene family. In a later analysis, 550 to 650 highly shared, low-generation-probability nucleotide sequences were removed to address suspected cross-contamination and a sequencing artifact. In a later analysis, a clonal expansion index was calculated for each public chain from normalized within-repertoire ranks of inferred template counts. In a later analysis, generation probabilities were computed with a VDJ recombination model fitted to out-of-frame rearrangements, and the resulting probabilities were checked against IGoR. In a later analysis, TCR-TCR, TCR-HLA and TCR-CMV co-occurrence was scored with hypergeometric tests, and a repertoire-size bias correction was applied to TCR pairs. A later analysis estimated false discovery rates by permuting HLA or CMV assignments 20 times. A later analysis grouped co-occurring TCRs with DBSCAN, adding TCRdist sequence similarity when clustering within HLA-allele-positive subsets. Repertoires with fewer than 30,000 or more than 120,000 public chains, plus five repertoires with anomalous nucleotide sharing, were excluded from co-occurrence clustering. Entries here come from immuneACCESS through TCRdb and include only in-frame sequences with V and J called. Some clones fail to appear in such tables; in the studies checked, an unresolved V gene covers under half of the shortfall, and the cause of the remainder is unknown. D and trimming come from the DNA, and the V and J calls and clone size come from that table. Across this sample there are 150,000 to 180,000 clones, with 70% to 80% seen only once. The ten most abundant clones make up 7.7% of the sample.

About this clone: This clone's antigen is unknown. Base qualities are not at hand, and no much larger clone is one base apart.

Taken from the germline V gene, the CDR1 and CDR2 loops are SGHRS and YFSETQ. Compared with germline, V lacks 4 bases and J lacks 6 bases; bases without a gene match: 11. CDR3 length: 15 amino acids, cysteine to phenylalanine. Just CDR3 DNA is preserved here, 45 bases in frame from base 1. The cohort comprised fewer than 750 healthy bone marrow donors. Cohort members were all nominally healthy when sampled, although unrecorded immune exposures were likely present. The donor was CMV seropositive and was included in the group of 300 or so seropositive cohort members. A peripheral blood sample was collected from each donor, and TCR beta sequencing was performed on peripheral blood mononuclear cells. Genomic DNA extraction from the blood cell samples was performed with the Qiagen DNeasy Blood Extraction Kit.

The clonotype originates from a man between 25 and 39 years old in good health and CMV-seropositive. The chain employs TRBV5-1 and TRBJ2-7, with 9 bases matching TRBD1. Specimen: PBMCs. The CDR3 region: CASSAHRDRVSEQYF. Read as DNA, the sequence is TGCGCCAGCAGCGCCCACCGGGACAGGGTCTCCGAGCAGTACTTC.